These T cell receptor beta chains were read from a single sample in a study of T cell responses to AZD1222 COVID-19 vaccine. Measured with immunoSEQ multiplex PCR; TCRdb has only the in-frame clones, and not every one. The sample has over 35,000 clones, around 80% seen once. The sample was peripheral blood, taken 28 days after the second dose of the MenACWY control vaccine. Source of these receptors: an adult who received the MenACWY meningococcal vaccine as a control. Each CDR3 is given with its conserved first and last residue. Each record gives: J gene, D gene, clone size, V gene, CDR3 DNA, CDR3 protein. D genes are given only for firm matches. Only some rows state a clone size, as once, few, many or a class for expanded clones.

TRBJ2-2 | NA | once | TRBV5-1 | TGCGCCAGCAGCTTGGCCATTCGGGGCCGGGGGAACACCGGGGAGCTGTTTTTT | CASSLAIRGRGNTGELFF
TRBJ1-1 | NA | NA | TRBV5-1 | TGCGCCAGCATTGGCGGGGAGAGGACTGAAGCTTTCTTT | CASIGGERTEAFF
TRBJ2-3 | TRBD1 | NA | TRBV2 | TGTGCCAGCAGCCGACAGGGGGTAGGGCCAGATACGCAGTATTTT | CASSRQGVGPDTQYF
TRBJ2-7 | TRBD1 | NA | TRBV12-3/TRBV12-4 | TGTGCCAGCAGTTACCGACAGGGCAAGCAGTACTTC | CASSYRQGKQYF
TRBJ1-2 | TRBD1 | NA | TRBV29-1 | TGCAGCGTGCAGGGGGCAGGGGATGGCTACACCTTC | CSVQGAGDGYTF
TRBJ1-4 | TRBD1 | NA | TRBV6-5 | TGTGCCAGCAGGCAGGGGGTTGAAAAACTGTTTTTT | CASRQGVEKLFF
TRBJ2-2 | NA | NA | TRBV19 | TGTGCCAGTAGTATAAGGCAGGGGACCGGGGAGCTGTTTTTT | CASSIRQGTGELFF
TRBJ1-3 | NA | NA | TRBV9 | TGTGCCAGCAGGGATGACAGCATCTCTGGAAACACCATATATTTT | CASRDDSISGNTIYF
TRBJ2-7 | TRBD2 | NA | TRBV27 | TGTGCCAGCAGTCCGACACGAGGGACTAGCGGGATATCCTACGAGCAGTACTTC | CASSPTRGTSGISYEQYF
TRBJ2-7 | NA | NA | TRBV6-5 | TGTGCCAGCAGTCCCCTCAGCGGGTCCTACGAGCAGTACTTC | CASSPLSGSYEQYF
TRBJ1-2 | NA | NA | TRBV11-2 | TGTGCCAGCAGCTTAGATCAGGGTGGCTACACCTTC | CASSLDQGGYTF
TRBJ1-2 | TRBD1 | NA | TRBV28 | TGTGCCAGCAAGGGGACAGGAGGGACTGGCTACACCTTC | CASKGTGGTGYTF
TRBJ1-2 | NA | NA | TRBV25-1 | TGTGCCAGCAGGGAGGGGGGACGCGGCTACACCTTC | CASREGGRGYTF
TRBJ1-5 | TRBD1 | NA | TRBV7-9 | TGTGCCAGCAGCTTAGGCGGCACAGGGGCAAGCAATCAGCCCCAGCATTTT | CASSLGGTGASNQPQHF
TRBJ2-6 | NA | NA | TRBV2 | TGTGCCAGCAAGTTTGGGGGAACTGGGGCCAACGTCCTGACTTTC | CASKFGGTGANVLTF
TRBJ1-3 | TRBD1 | NA | TRBV18 | TGTGCCAGCTCACCCCCGAAAGGGACAGGGGGCTCTGGAAACACCATATATTTT | CASSPPKGTGGSGNTIYF
TRBJ2-1 | TRBD2 | NA | TRBV14 | TGTGCCAGCAGCCTCGGTATGGGACTAGCGGGGTACAATGAGCAGTTCTTC | CASSLGMGLAGYNEQFF
TRBJ2-2 | NA | NA | TRBV24-1 | TGTGCCACCAGTGATCCTCAGACCCACACCGGGGAGCTGTTTTTT | CATSDPQTHTGELFF
TRBJ1-1 | NA | few | TRBV2 | TGTGCCAGCAGTGAATATGCAGTAGTCACTGAAGCTTTCTTT | CASSEYAVVTEAFF
TRBJ1-4 | NA | NA | TRBV7-2 | TGTGCCAGCAGCTTAGTTTCGGGGGTGCTGAATGAAAAACTGTTTTTT | CASSLVSGVLNEKLFF
TRBJ2-1 | NA | NA | TRBV29-1 | TGCAGCGTGGACCACCCTGGGGGTTCCTTATACAATGAGCAGTTCTTC | CSVDHPGGSLYNEQFF
TRBJ2-7 | TRBD1 | few | TRBV28 | TGTGCCAGCATTCCCGACAGGGTCAACCGCGAGCAGTACTTC | CASIPDRVNREQYF
TRBJ1-1 | NA | many | TRBV3-1/TRBV3-2 | TGTGCCAGCAGCCCCTTCCAGGAGAGGCAGGCTGAAGCTTTCTTT | CASSPFQERQAEAFF
TRBJ2-5 | TRBD2 | NA | TRBV12-5 | TGTGCTAGTGGTCTGGAACTAGCGGAAGAGACCCAGTACTTC | CASGLELAEETQYF
TRBJ2-7 | TRBD2 | NA | TRBV5-1 | TGCGCCAGCAGCTTGTGGTCGGGAGGCGACTTCTACGAGCAGTACTTC | CASSLWSGGDFYEQYF
TRBJ2-7 | TRBD2 | once | TRBV5-1 | TGCGCCAGCAGCTTGGAAAGCGGGGGTCTTAACGAGCAGTACTTC | CASSLESGGLNEQYF
TRBJ1-1 | NA | NA | TRBV14 | TGTGCCAGCAGCCAAGTTCAGAACACTGAAGCTTTCTTT | CASSQVQNTEAFF
TRBJ2-3 | TRBD1 | NA | TRBV5-1 | TGCGCCAGCAGCTTAGGGACAGGGAGTGGAGATACGCAGTATTTT | CASSLGTGSGDTQYF
TRBJ1-2 | NA | NA | TRBV5-4 | TGTGCCAGCAGCCCCCTCGGGGGGCCCTATGGCTACACCTTC | CASSPLGGPYGYTF
TRBJ1-3 | NA | NA | TRBV20-1 | TGCAGTGCTAGGCGCGGAAACACCATATATTTT | CSARRGNTIYF
TRBJ2-3 | NA | NA | TRBV19 | TGTGCCAGTAGTATGGGGTCCGGCGCAGATACGCAGTATTTT | CASSMGSGADTQYF
TRBJ2-1 | TRBD1 | NA | TRBV12-3/TRBV12-4 | TGTGCCAGCAGGGAAACAGGGGTCAATGAGCAGTTCTTC | CASRETGVNEQFF
TRBJ1-1 | NA | NA | TRBV2 | TGTGCCAGCAGTGATGTGGGAAACACTGAAGCTTTCTTT | CASSDVGNTEAFF
TRBJ1-2 | TRBD1 | NA | TRBV30 | TGTGCCTGGAGCCTACAGGGGTTGGGGGGCTACACCTTC | CAWSLQGLGGYTF
TRBJ2-1 | NA | NA | TRBV10-1 | TGCGCCACCTACAATGAGCAGTTCTTC | CATYNEQFF
TRBJ2-1 | TRBD2 | NA | TRBV27 | TGTGCCAGCAGTCGAAGCGGGAGCTCCTACAATGAGCAGTTCTTC | CASSRSGSSYNEQFF
TRBJ1-2 | TRBD1 | NA | TRBV18 | TGTGCCAGCTCACCACCAGGGACAGGGAGGAACTATGGCTACACCTTC | CASSPPGTGRNYGYTF
TRBJ2-1 | TRBD2 | NA | TRBV11-3 | TGTGCCAGCAGCTTAGGTTCCCTAGCGGGGGGATACAATGAGCAGTTCTTC | CASSLGSLAGGYNEQFF
TRBJ2-7 | NA | few | TRBV19 | TGTGCCAGTAGTTTAGGGAGTTCCTACGAGCAGTACTTC | CASSLGSSYEQYF
TRBJ1-1 | TRBD1 | NA | TRBV5-6 | TGTGCCAGCAGCCCTCGACAGGGGTCACGCACTGAAGCTTTCTTT | CASSPRQGSRTEAFF
TRBJ1-4 | TRBD1 | NA | TRBV9 | TGTGCCAGCAGCGTAGGTGGACAGGGAAAAGAAAAACTGTTTTTT | CASSVGGQGKEKLFF
TRBJ2-2 | NA | NA | TRBV7-5 | TGTGTCAGAAGGGTCTTAGGGGGTTCCACCGGGGAGCTGTTTTTT | CVRRVLGGSTGELFF
TRBJ2-7 | NA | few | TRBV10-3 | TGTGCCATCAGTGGCCGGGACACTTTTAATCAGCAGTACTTC | CAISGRDTFNQQYF
TRBJ1-5 | TRBD1 | NA | TRBV12-3/TRBV12-4 | TGTGCCCTCCAGGGGACAGGGTGTCAGCCCCAGCATTTT | CALQGTGCQPQHF
TRBJ1-3 | NA | once | TRBV6-1 | TGTGCCAGCAGTGGCCCGTTGGGGGCCGCTGGAAACACCATATATTTT | CASSGPLGAAGNTIYF
TRBJ1-1 | NA | NA | TRBV27 | TGTGCCAGCAGTATCCGGACAGTGCACCTGGGAACTGAAGCTTTCTTT | CASSIRTVHLGTEAFF
TRBJ2-2 | TRBD2 | medium-sized | TRBV19 | TGTGCCAGTAGTACGTCGGTACTAGCGGGAGAAGCCGGGGAGCTGTTTTTT | CASSTSVLAGEAGELFF
TRBJ2-7 | NA | NA | TRBV7-8 | TGTGCCAGCAGCTTAGAACGGGTCGGGTACGAGCAGTACTTC | CASSLERVGYEQYF
TRBJ2-2 | NA | NA | TRBV30 | TGTGCCTGGAGCCCAACGGTGAGACATTTGAACACCGGGGAGCTGTTTTTT | CAWSPTVRHLNTGELFF
TRBJ2-6 | NA | NA | TRBV28 | TGTGCCAGCAGCTTTCCTAAGGGGGCCAACGTCCTGACTTTC | CASSFPKGANVLTF
TRBJ1-3 | NA | NA | TRBV4-1 | TGCGCCAGCAGCCAAGATGGTTCTTACGGAAACACCATATATTTT | CASSQDGSYGNTIYF
TRBJ2-1 | TRBD2 | NA | TRBV28 | TGTGCCAGCAGTTCCCGACTAGCGGGACTCGTTTACAATGAGCAGTTCTTC | CASSSRLAGLVYNEQFF
TRBJ1-1 | TRBD1 | NA | TRBV5-1 | TGCGCCAGCAGCGCAAACAGGGGACCCGAATTGAACACTGAAGCTTTCTTT | CASSANRGPELNTEAFF
TRBJ2-5 | NA | NA | TRBV10-1 | TGCGCCAGCAGTGTTCGCAATGAGGAGACCCAGTACTTC | CASSVRNEETQYF
TRBJ1-6 | TRBD1 | few | TRBV2 | TGTGCCAGCAGTGTTCAGGGGGGTTCACCCCTCCACTTT | CASSVQGGSPLHF